The clone carrying this TCR beta chain was counted many times. The sample comes from a study of T-cell reconstitution after alpha-beta-depleted transplantation in children. Trimming shortened V by 0 bases and J by 2 bases, and 7 bases separated the two germline ends. The germline CDR1 and CDR2 sequences are MNHEY and SVGAGI. The length of the CDR3 is 14 residues. During its preparation, the TCRbeta library received unique molecular identifiers. MiXCR, run by TCRdb on the PCR reads, gives a single entry per CDR3 protein. The table has under 300,000 distinct CDR3 sequences, around 10% seen once. Specimen: peripheral blood, collected 180 days after TCRalphabeta/CD19-depleted stem cell transplant. The receptor's source is a male patient between 2 and 15 years old who had a stem cell transplant for chronic granulomatous disease, so the T cells may come from the graft donor. The genes are TRBV6-5 and TRBJ2-5; D uncertain. The CDR3 DNA reads as TGTGCCAGCAGTTACTCTCGGTTACAAGAGACCCAGTACTTC. Translating it yields CASSYSRLQETQYF.